One and the same sample provided the 19 T cell receptor beta chains below, sequenced in a study of response to subunit inactivated influenza vaccine. TCRdb fed the RT-PCR reads into MiXCR, producing one record per CDR3 protein. The data contain about 650,000 distinct CDR3 sequences, 13% to 15% of them singletons. The sample here was PBMCs from blood, taken 14 to 15 days before vaccination. The source of these receptors is a man between 45 and 60 years old who received an inactivated influenza vaccine.

This clonotype was seen only a few times. The rearrangement uses TRBV4-2 and TRBJ2-2; D gene unclear. CDR3 length: 15 amino acids. Trimming removed 0 bases from V and 4 bases from J, with 9 bases in between. The V gene's germline CDR1 is LGHNA and CDR2 YNFKEQ. The DNA for the CDR3 is TGTGCCAGCAGCCAAGATAACGTTATCACCGGGGAGCTGTTTTTT. Translating it yields CASSQDNVITGELFF.

In its sample, this clonotype was seen a few times. The CDR3 is CATSRDDRFAGELFF. In nucleotides, the CDR3 is TGTGCCACCAGCAGAGATGACAGGTTTGCCGGGGAGCTGTTTTTT. The chain uses TRBV15 and TRBJ2-2, with D possibly being TRBD1 (6 bases). V was shortened by 0 bases and J by 6 bases, with 11 bases between the two germline ends. The CDR3 spans 15 residues. Per germline, CDR1 LNHNV and CDR2 YYDKDF (reference sequence).

The chain recombines TRBV6-4 with TRBJ2-2; 8 nucleotides align to TRBD2. Germline V lookup: CDR1 MRHNA, CDR2 SNTAGT. The J segment lost 1 base and the V segment lost 6 bases, leaving 4 bases of the junction unmatched. CDR3 length: 15 amino acids. In DNA, the CDR3 is TGTGCCAGCAGCGTTAGCGGGGTGAACACCGGGGAGCTGTTTTTT. Protein sequence: CASSVSGVNTGELFF.

This clonotype has only a few counts. The germline gene is not matched at one end of the junction; a read error may be the cause. The chain links TRBV13 to TRBJ1-3, with a weak D call TRBD1 (5 bases). Germline V gene data show CDR1 as PRHDT and CDR2 as FYEKMQ (reference sequence). The CDR3 covers 19 residues. The CDR3 is CASSLGEVASPDSGNTIYF. CDR3 nucleotide sequence: TGTGCCAGCAGCCTAGGGGAAGTGGCCTCACCCGACTCTGGAAACACCATATATTTT.

Regarding this clonotype: A much larger clone sits a single nucleotide away, making a read error possible. The V call is TRBV7-2, the J call TRBJ2-7, with D hard to call. Germline lookup yields CDR1 SGHTA and CDR2 FQGNSA. The CDR3 spans 13 residues. The V end was cut by 5 bases, the J end by 2 bases, with 10 bases between. In DNA form, the CDR3 reads TGTGCCAGCAGCGTAGTCTCAACCTACGAGCAGTACTTC. Its protein is CASSVVSTYEQYF. Together with reference TRBV7-2 and TRBJ2-7, the CDR3 gives the full variable domain: GAGVSQSPSNKVTEKGKDVELRCDPISGHTALYWYRQSLGQGLEFLIYFQGNSAPDKSGLPSDRFSAERTGGSVSTLTIQRTQQEDSAVYLCASSVVSTYEQYFGPGTRLTVT.

This clonotype was picked up a small number of times. This chain links TRBV20-1 with TRBJ1-4, with D possibly being TRBD1 (6 bases). This CDR3 comprises 15 residues. V dropped 4 bases and J dropped 2 bases, with 14 bases sitting between them. CDR1 and CDR2 (germline): DFQATT, SNEGSKA (reference sequence). The CDR3 DNA reads TGCAGTGCTACCCCGGGGGGGGCCACTAATGAAAAACTGTTTTTT. It codes for CSATPGGATNEKLFF.

This clonotype was counted between two and nine times. This chain connects TRBV4-1 to TRBJ1-5; no firm D call. Germline loops: CDR1 MGHRA, CDR2 YSYEKL. The V gene lost 1 base and the J gene lost 2 bases, with 15 bases spanning the gap. The CDR3 is made up of 17 amino acids. The CDR3: CASSQGLPRNRNQPQHF. The CDR3 DNA is TGCGCCAGCAGCCAAGGCTTGCCGCGTAATCGCAATCAGCCCCAGCATTTT.

In its sample, this clonotype was seen a few times. The chain has TRBV12-3 or TRBV12-4 and TRBJ1-1; the match to TRBD1 covers 7 bases. The CDR3 is 15 amino acids. V dropped 5 bases and J dropped 1; count of bases not matched to a gene: 7. The CDR3 reads CASSETGVTNTEAFF. The CDR3 region has the DNA TGTGCCAGCAGTGAAACAGGGGTAACGAACACTGAAGCTTTCTTT.

V and J are TRBV15 and TRBJ2-7; the match to TRBD2 covers 10 bases. Germline V gene data show CDR1 as LNHNV and CDR2 as YYDKDF (reference sequence). The CDR3 has 20 amino acids. The V segment lost 0 bases and the J segment 1 base; nucleotides outside the gene matches: 15. The CDR3 protein is CATSRDSNSGGLPRSYEQYF. In nucleotides, the CDR3 is TGTGCCACCAGCAGAGATAGTAATAGCGGGGGGTTGCCTCGATCCTACGAGCAGTACTTC.

This clonotype was recorded a few times. The chain is built from TRBV4-2 and TRBJ2-2; TRBD2 aligns across 7 bases. The CDR3 length is 16 residues. Per the germline V gene, CDR1 is LGHNA and CDR2 is YNFKEQ. J lost 4 bases, V lost 1 base, and 6 bases had no gene match. The CDR3 DNA sequence: TGTGCCAGCAGCCAAGCGGCGGGAGAGGGCACCGGGGAGCTGTTTTTT. Amino acid sequence: CASSQAAGEGTGELFF.

The sample holds many counts of this clonotype. This rearrangement joins TRBV7-9 to TRBJ2-1, with a possible D match to TRBD2 (6 bases). Trimming cost V 4 bases and J 8 bases, with 21 bases left between them. This CDR3 region has 16 residues. Per germline, CDR1 SEHNR and CDR2 FQNEAQ (reference sequence). The CDR3 nucleotides read TGTGCCAGCAGCTCCAGGGACTCTGCTCAGGGCTATGAGCAGTTCTTC. Translating it yields CASSSRDSAQGYEQFF.

In this sample, this clonotype turned up a few times. The chain is built from TRBV5-4 and TRBJ2-5, with TRBD2 identical over 8 bases. Germline V gene lookup returns CDR1 SGHNT and CDR2 YYREEE (reference sequence). The junction had 8 bases not matched to a gene; V was cut back by 3 bases and J by 4 bases. The CDR3 has 15 residues. CDR3 coding DNA: TGTGCCAGCAGCTCACAAGGGGCGGGGGGAGAGACCCAGTACTTC. Residues: CASSSQGAGGETQYF.

This clonotype was observed a few times. This chain uses TRBV5-1 with TRBJ2-5; 9 bases match TRBD2. The CDR3 length is 14 residues. CDR1 is SGHRS, CDR2 YFSETQ, per germline. V trimming: 4 bases; J trimming: 4 bases; junction bases outside the gene matches: 5. The CDR3 sequence is CASSRGRGRETQYF. In DNA, the CDR3 is TGCGCCAGCAGCCGCGGGAGGGGTAGAGAGACCCAGTACTTC.

This clonotype was recorded a few times. This chain joins TRBV11-1 and TRBJ1-6; no reliable D call. Between the trimmed V and J ends, which lost 4 bases and 0 bases, there was a span of 16 bases. CDR1 and CDR2 (germline): SGHAT, FQDESV (reference sequence). The CDR3 contains 18 residues. Written as DNA, the CDR3 is TGTGCCAGCAGCTCCAGAGGTGGGTGGAGCTCCTATAATTCACCCCTCCACTTT. Protein sequence: CASSSRGGWSSYNSPLHF.

V and J are TRBV10-3 and TRBJ2-3; 9 bases fit TRBD2. The V gene end was trimmed by 6 bases and the J gene end by 6 bases; junction bases not matched to a gene: 10. The CDR3 is 15 residues long. Germline V gives CDR1 ENHRY, CDR2 SYGVKD. The DNA of the CDR3 is TGTGCCATCAGCTATAGCGGGAGTCTCGTGGATACGCAGTATTTT. It specifies CAISYSGSLVDTQYF.

This clonotype was counted a few times. The chain combines TRBV6-4 with TRBJ2-1; 8 bases are a match to TRBD2. V dropped 7 bases and J dropped 9; count of bases not matched to a gene: 11. The CDR3 loop spans 14 amino acids. Germline V lookup: CDR1 MRHNA, CDR2 SNTAGT. The CDR3 sequence: CASTAVAGSLEQFF. The CDR3 DNA reads as TGTGCCAGCACAGCAGTAGCGGGGAGTCTTGAGCAGTTCTTC.

The chain combines TRBV7-8 with TRBJ2-5; weak D call: TRBD2 (6 bases). Between the trimmed V and J ends, which lost 3 bases and 4 bases, there was a span of 18 bases. The germline CDR1 and CDR2 sequences are SGHVS and FQNEAQ. This CDR3 spans 16 amino acids. CDR3 sequence (DNA): TGTGCCAGCAGCTTTGACCCTACTGACGGGGGAGAGACCCAGTACTTC. Translating it yields CASSFDPTDGGETQYF.

V gene TRBV5-6 combines with J gene TRBJ2-7; D is perhaps TRBD2 (5 bases). Trimming shortened V by 4 bases and J by 2 bases, and 19 bases separated the two germline ends. Germline CDR1 reads SGHDT; CDR2 reads YYEEEE. The CDR3 sequence is 16 residues long. Here the CDR3 DNA reads TGTGCCAGCAGCGTGGCCTTTGAAACGGGGACCTACGAGCAGTACTTC. Amino acids: CASSVAFETGTYEQYF.

The chain couples TRBV5-1 to TRBJ2-7, with 10 bases fitting TRBD2. The V segment lost 4 bases and the J segment 2 bases; nucleotides outside the gene matches: 9. CDR1 is SGHRS, CDR2 YFSETQ, per germline. This CDR3 has 16 amino acids. The CDR3 region is CASSPMGAGGPYEQYF. CDR3 nucleotide sequence: TGCGCCAGCAGCCCAATGGGAGCGGGAGGGCCCTACGAGCAGTACTTC.